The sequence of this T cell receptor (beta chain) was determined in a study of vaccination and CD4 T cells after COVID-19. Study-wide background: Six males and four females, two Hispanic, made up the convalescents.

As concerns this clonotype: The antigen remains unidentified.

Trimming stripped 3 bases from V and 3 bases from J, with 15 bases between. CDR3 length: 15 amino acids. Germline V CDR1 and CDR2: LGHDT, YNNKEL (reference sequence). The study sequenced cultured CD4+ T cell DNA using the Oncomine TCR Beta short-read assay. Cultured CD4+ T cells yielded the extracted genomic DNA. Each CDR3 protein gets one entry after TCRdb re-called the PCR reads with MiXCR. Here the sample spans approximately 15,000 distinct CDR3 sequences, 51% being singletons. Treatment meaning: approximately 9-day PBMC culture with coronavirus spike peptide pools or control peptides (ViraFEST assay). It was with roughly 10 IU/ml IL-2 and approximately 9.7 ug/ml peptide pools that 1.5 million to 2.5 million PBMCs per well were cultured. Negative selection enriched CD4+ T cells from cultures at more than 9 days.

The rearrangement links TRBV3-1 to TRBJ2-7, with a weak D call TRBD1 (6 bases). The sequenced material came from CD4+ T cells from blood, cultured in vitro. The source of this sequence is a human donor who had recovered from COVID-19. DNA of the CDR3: TGTGCCAGCAGCCATCCGGGACACGGGCTCTACGAGCAGTACTTC. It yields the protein CASSHPGHGLYEQYF.